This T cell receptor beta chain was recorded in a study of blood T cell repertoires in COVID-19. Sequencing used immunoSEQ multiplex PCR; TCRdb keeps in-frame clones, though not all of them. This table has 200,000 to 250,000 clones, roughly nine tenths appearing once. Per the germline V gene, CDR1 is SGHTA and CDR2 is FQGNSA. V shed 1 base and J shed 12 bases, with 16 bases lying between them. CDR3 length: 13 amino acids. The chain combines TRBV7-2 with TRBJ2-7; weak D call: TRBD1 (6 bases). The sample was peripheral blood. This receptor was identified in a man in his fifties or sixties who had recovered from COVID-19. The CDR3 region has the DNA TGTGCCAGCAGCTTAGATCTCGCACAGGGCCGGTACTTC. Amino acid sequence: CASSLDLAQGRYF.